This passage covers 32 T cell receptor beta chains from one sample sequenced in a study of blood T cell repertoires in COVID-19. Clones were sequenced by immunoSEQ multiplex PCR, and TCRdb holds only the in-frame ones, with some missing. The repertoire includes under 300,000 clones, around 90% of them detected once, and over 0.65% sits in the top ten. The sequenced sample was peripheral blood. These receptors originate from a man younger than 45 with COVID-19, enrolled during active disease.

This chain uses TRBV10-3 with TRBJ2-5; D may be TRBD2 (6 bases). The V end lost 8 bases, the J end lost 4 bases, and 20 bases lay between the germline ends. Germline values: CDR1 ENHRY, CDR2 SYGVKD. The CDR3 has 15 residues. This CDR3 reads CAIGSTGGRGETQYF. The CDR3 nucleotides are TGTGCCATCGGGTCCACCGGAGGGCGAGGAGAGACCCAGTACTTC.

The CDR3 DNA sequence: TGTGCCAGCAGCTTAGAGCCGGGTTCAGATACGCAGTATTTT. Its protein product is CASSLEPGSDTQYF. This chain links TRBV7-7 with TRBJ2-3; D is unresolved. V lost 1 base to trimming and J lost 4 bases, with 9 bases between them. The CDR3 extends over 14 amino acids. CDR1 SSHAT and CDR2 FNYEAQ come from the germline V gene (reference sequence). The variable domain in full, with the rest retrieved from reference TRBV7-7 and TRBJ2-3, is GAGVSQSPRYKVTKRGQDVTLRCDPISSHATLYWYQQALGQGPEFLTYFNYEAQPDKSGLPSDRFSAERPEGSISTLTIQRTEQRDSAMYRCASSLEPGSDTQYFGPGTRLTVL.

The chain couples TRBV18 to TRBJ1-1, with D possibly TRBD1 on 6 matching bases. The CDR3 has 16 residues. Germline values: CDR1 KGHSH, CDR2 LQKENI. V lost 0 bases and J 2 bases, leaving 13 bases between the germline ends. In DNA form, the CDR3 reads TGTGCCAGCTCACCACCGGGGCGGGGGCCCAACACTGAAGCTTTCTTT. It encodes CASSPPGRGPNTEAFF.

This clone was seen only once. This rearrangement joins TRBV5-4 to TRBJ2-5; 8 bases map to TRBD1. In germline, CDR1 is SGHNT, CDR2 YYREEE (reference sequence). This CDR3 has 13 residues. Trimming took 5 bases from V and 2 from J; bases not matched to a gene: 2. This chain's CDR3 is CASRRTGQETQYF. DNA for the CDR3: TGTGCCAGCAGACGGACAGGGCAAGAGACCCAGTACTTC.

The chain carries TRBV28 and TRBJ2-1; 8 bases agree with TRBD1. The CDR3 length is 17 residues. Trimming at V came to 3 bases and at J to 9 bases, leaving 16 bases not matched to a gene. The germline V gene has CDR1 MDHEN and CDR2 SYDVKM. This CDR3 is CASSLTTYRRQGSEQFF. DNA for the CDR3: TGTGCCAGCAGTTTGACCACCTACCGCCGACAGGGGAGTGAGCAGTTCTTC.

The chain joins TRBV11-2 to TRBJ1-6, with 7 bases matching TRBD1. V dropped 4 bases and J dropped 1; count of bases not matched to a gene: 4. CDR1 and CDR2 (germline): SGHAT, FQNNGV. The CDR3 runs to 16 residues. The CDR3 loop is CASSYGTDSYNSPLHF. As DNA, the CDR3 is TGTGCCAGCAGCTACGGGACAGATTCCTATAATTCACCCCTCCACTTT.

V usage is TRBV28 and J usage is TRBJ2-1, with a possible D match to TRBD1 (6 bases). Trimming took 6 bases from V and 8 from J, leaving 17 bases between them. Germline V CDR1 and CDR2: MDHEN, SYDVKM. This CDR3 has 14 residues. CDR3 bases: TGTGCCAGCAGCTTGAATTCAGGGGTCTATGAGCAGTTCTTC. Translation gives CASSLNSGVYEQFF.

V usage is TRBV2 and J usage is TRBJ1-2; D might be TRBD1 (6 bases). This CDR3 region has 15 residues. The V gene lost 0 bases and the J gene lost 4 bases, with 12 bases spanning the gap. Germline assignment: CDR1 SNHLY and CDR2 FYNNEI. For the CDR3, the DNA is TGTGCCAGCAGTGAAGCGAATACAGGGACCTATGGCTACACCTTC. Protein sequence: CASSEANTGTYGYTF.

The J gene is TRBJ1-1, the V gene TRBV11-2, with 7 bases matching TRBD1. In germline, CDR1 is SGHAT, CDR2 FQNNGV. V was clipped by 5 bases and J by 4 bases; unmatched bases: 7. The CDR3 covers 14 residues. The CDR3 region is CASSPDRVGTEAFF. DNA for the CDR3: TGTGCCAGCAGCCCCGACAGGGTCGGCACTGAAGCTTTCTTT.

The chain combines TRBV7-3 with TRBJ2-1, with 12 bases lining up with TRBD1. Germline V CDR1 and CDR2: SGHTA, FQGTGA. Trimming took 5 bases from V and 2 from J; bases not matched to a gene: 4. The CDR3 is 16 amino acids. The CDR3 region has the DNA TGTGCCAGCAGCCCGGGACAGGGGGCCACCTACAATGAGCAGTTCTTC. Amino acids: CASSPGQGATYNEQFF. The complete variable domain, with remaining parts taken from reference TRBV7-3 and TRBJ2-1, reads GAGVSQTPSNKVTEKGKYVELRCDPISGHTALYWYRQSLGQGPEFLIYFQGTGAADDSGLPNDRFFAVRPEGSVSTLKIQRTERGDSAVYLCASSPGQGATYNEQFFGPGTRLTVL.

The rearrangement links TRBV5-4 to TRBJ2-5; 10 bases map to TRBD2. Trimming cost V 0 bases and J 7 bases; bases outside gene matches: 9. Germline V gene data show CDR1 as SGHNT and CDR2 as YYREEE (reference sequence). The CDR3 runs to 16 residues. The CDR3 DNA is TGTGCCAGCAGCTTGGCCGCGGCTAGCGGGGGTTTGACCCAGTACTTC. Amino acids: CASSLAAASGGLTQYF.

The genes are TRBV5-6 and TRBJ1-4, with a possible D match to TRBD1 (5 bases). The germline V gene encodes CDR1 SGHDT and CDR2 YYEEEE. The CDR3 contains 14 residues. The germline V and J ends were trimmed by 2 bases and 8 bases, with 13 bases remaining between them. The CDR3 is CASSFGQGDEKLFF. CDR3 coding DNA: TGTGCCAGCAGCTTCGGCCAGGGTGACGAAAAACTGTTTTTT.

V usage is TRBV30 and J usage is TRBJ2-3, with D perhaps TRBD1 (6 bases). The V gene's germline CDR1 is GTSNPN and CDR2 SVGIG (reference sequence). This CDR3 is built from 13 residues. V lost 1 base and J 5 bases, leaving 10 bases between the germline ends. The CDR3 DNA reads as TGTGCCTGGAGTGCAGGGGCAGGAGATACGCAGTATTTT. Translation gives CAWSAGAGDTQYF.

This clone was detected once. The V gene is TRBV19, the J gene TRBJ1-6, with a tentative D call TRBD1 (6 bases). The CDR3 runs to 16 residues. Trimming removed 5 bases at V and 2 bases at J, with 13 bases between. Germline V gene sequence: CDR1 LNHDA, CDR2 SQIVND (reference sequence). DNA for the CDR3: TGTGCCAGTAGTCCGAGGACAGATACCTATAATTCACCCCTCCACTTT. Amino acid sequence: CASSPRTDTYNSPLHF.

This clone is a singleton in its sample. The chain uses TRBV4-1 and TRBJ1-5; no firm D call. V lost 3 bases to trimming and J lost 6 bases, with 12 bases between them. Germline V gene data show CDR1 as MGHRA and CDR2 as YSYEKL. This CDR3 has 14 amino acids. The CDR3 DNA follows: TGCGCCAGCAGCCACGCCTACTCATCTCAGCCCCAGCATTTT. Translated, it gives CASSHAYSSQPQHF.

The V call is TRBV15, the J call TRBJ2-2; weak D call: TRBD1 (5 bases). Germline V lookup: CDR1 LNHNV, CDR2 YYDKDF (reference sequence). The CDR3 has 17 amino acids. Between the trimmed V and J ends, which lost 0 bases and 2 bases, there was a span of 13 bases. The CDR3 DNA reads as TGTGCCACCAGCAGAGATAGTGCACAGGCCAACACCGGGGAGCTGTTTTTT. Its protein product is CATSRDSAQANTGELFF.

This rearrangement joins TRBV18 to TRBJ1-6; possible D gene TRBD1, 6 bases. The V end lost 0 bases, the J end lost 6 bases, and 15 bases lay between the germline ends. In germline, CDR1 is KGHSH, CDR2 LQKENI. The CDR3 totals 17 residues. CDR3 residues: CASSPPGGGLGNSPLHF. The CDR3 nucleotides read TGTGCCAGCTCACCACCGGGCGGGGGCCTAGGTAATTCACCCCTCCACTTT.

The chain employs TRBV6-5 and TRBJ1-1, with unresolved D. CDR1 is MNHEY and CDR2 is SVGAGI in the germline V gene. Trimming removed 9 bases at V and 2 bases at J, with 13 bases between. The CDR3 length is 13 residues. DNA of the CDR3: TGTGCCAGTTCGATCACGGGAAACACTGAAGCTTTCTTT. It codes for CASSITGNTEAFF.

The rearrangement uses TRBV5-1 and TRBJ1-2, with 9 bases aligning to TRBD1. Looked up from germline, CDR1 is SGHRS and CDR2 is YFSETQ. Unmatched junction bases numbered 3, after V lost 0 bases and J lost 6 bases. The CDR3 totals 14 residues. CDR3 sequence: CASSLDRQGDGYTF. CDR3 nucleotides: TGCGCCAGCAGCTTGGATAGACAGGGGGATGGCTACACCTTC.

The CDR3 DNA sequence: TGTGCCAGCAGCGAGACCACTAGCGGGGGGCTCTACGAGCAGTACTTC. Protein sequence: CASSETTSGGLYEQYF. The V gene is TRBV9, the J gene TRBJ2-7; 12 bases agree with TRBD2. Germline CDR1 reads SGDLS; CDR2 reads YYNGEE. This CDR3 has 16 amino acids. V trimming: 3 bases; J trimming: 3 bases; junction bases outside the gene matches: 7.

This chain uses TRBV7-2 with TRBJ2-3, with D unclear. Germline assignment: CDR1 SGHTA and CDR2 FQGNSA. V lost 5 bases, J lost 6 bases, and 15 bases lay in between. The CDR3 is 14 residues long. As DNA, the CDR3 is TGTGCCAGCAGCCCGAATGTAGTTGAGGATACGCAGTATTTT. It yields the protein CASSPNVVEDTQYF. The full variable domain, with the rest looked up from reference TRBV7-2 and TRBJ2-3, is GAGVSQSPSNKVTEKGKDVELRCDPISGHTALYWYRQSLGQGLEFLIYFQGNSAPDKSGLPSDRFSAERTGGSVSTLTIQRTQQEDSAVYLCASSPNVVEDTQYFGPGTRLTVL.

CDR3 sequence reads: CASTPLGTGWGEAFF. The DNA of the CDR3 is TGTGCCAGCACCCCTTTGGGGACAGGGTGGGGTGAAGCTTTCTTT. The chain employs TRBV9 and TRBJ1-1, with 9 bases that match TRBD1. The CDR3 length is 15 residues. Germline CDR1 is SGDLS and CDR2 is YYNGEE. The V and J ends lost 6 bases and 7 bases, in that order; junction bases with no gene match: 13.

The J gene is TRBJ1-5, the V gene TRBV7-6; D gene ambiguous. This CDR3 contains 14 residues. The germline gives CDR1 SGHVS, CDR2 FNYEAQ. V gave up 1 base and J gave up 3 bases, with 7 bases separating them. This chain's CDR3 is CASSLGGLNQPQHF. CDR3 DNA: TGTGCCAGCAGCTTAGGAGGGCTCAATCAGCCCCAGCATTTT.

V and J are TRBV29-1 and TRBJ2-7, with 16 nucleotides matching TRBD2. Losses at the gene ends were 7 bases for V and 5 bases for J; bases not matched to a gene: 11. The CDR3 totals 16 residues. Germline CDR1 reads SQVTM; CDR2 reads ANQGSEA. For the CDR3, the DNA is TGCAGCGCTGCCGGGACTAGCGGGGGGGAATCCGACGAGCAGTACTTC. This gives the protein CSAAGTSGGESDEQYF.

The rearrangement joins TRBV15 to TRBJ2-5; 7 bases are shared with TRBD2. CDR3 length: 15 amino acids. J lost 5 bases, V lost 0 bases, and 6 bases had no gene match. Germline CDR1 LNHNV, CDR2 YYDKDF (reference sequence). The CDR3 DNA follows: TGTGCCACCAGCAGAGATCGCGCGGGAGCCGAGACCCAGTACTTC. Amino acids: CATSRDRAGAETQYF.

This chain links TRBV19 with TRBJ2-3; perhaps TRBD1 as D (8 bases). This CDR3 is built from 15 residues. CDR1 LNHDA and CDR2 SQIVND come from the germline V gene (reference sequence). The germline V and J ends were trimmed by 4 bases and 4 bases, with 15 bases remaining between them. The CDR3 loop reads CASSTRTGRADTQYF. CDR3 nucleotides: TGTGCCAGTAGTACCCGGACAGGGAGGGCAGATACGCAGTATTTT.

This clone was detected only once. The V and J genes are TRBV9 and TRBJ1-1; perhaps TRBD1 as D (5 bases). V lost 4 bases and J lost 3, with 7 bases in between. The germline gives CDR1 SGDLS, CDR2 YYNGEE. The CDR3 extends over 12 amino acids. The CDR3 protein is CASSSQDTEAFF. The CDR3 DNA follows: TGTGCCAGCAGCTCACAGGACACTGAAGCTTTCTTT.

The chain has TRBV5-4 and TRBJ2-2, with 7 bases matching TRBD1. This CDR3 contains 15 residues. CDR1 and CDR2 (germline): SGHNT, YYREEE (reference sequence). With V trimmed by 3 bases and J by 3 bases, 5 bases remained unmatched. In nucleotides, the CDR3 is TGTGCCAGCAGCTCCCGACAGGGACACACCGGGGAGCTGTTTTTT. Protein sequence: CASSSRQGHTGELFF.

The rearrangement joins TRBV12-3 or TRBV12-4 to TRBJ1-1; weak D call: TRBD1 (6 bases). The CDR3 length is 12 residues. V lost 6 bases and J 11 bases, leaving 16 bases between the germline ends. The CDR3 region has the DNA TGTGCCAGCAGCCAACAGGGCGTGAAGGCTTTCTTT. It is translated as CASSQQGVKAFF.

The chain employs TRBV2 and TRBJ1-6, with D possibly TRBD1 on 5 matching bases. CDR3 length: 15 amino acids. The V end was cut by 3 bases, the J end by 4 bases, with 10 bases between. Per germline, CDR1 SNHLY and CDR2 FYNNEI. The CDR3 reads CASSDRQNYNSPLHF. The CDR3 DNA reads TGTGCCAGCAGTGACCGACAGAATTATAATTCACCCCTCCACTTT.

The CDR3 nucleotides read TGTGCCACTCCAACCTGGGACAGTGAAGGCTATGGCTACACCTTC. It codes for CATPTWDSEGYGYTF. The chain carries TRBV24-1 and TRBJ1-2; 7 bases are shared with TRBD1. CDR1 and CDR2 (germline): KGHDR, SFDVKD. The CDR3 totals 15 residues. The V gene end was trimmed by 10 bases and the J gene end by 4 bases; junction bases not matched to a gene: 14.

The J gene is TRBJ2-1, the V gene TRBV19; TRBD2 is a possible D gene (6 bases). Germline CDR1 is LNHDA and CDR2 is SQIVND (reference sequence). The V and J ends lost 7 bases and 6 bases respectively, with 16 bases between them. The CDR3 contains 14 residues. In DNA, the CDR3 is TGTGCCAGTACCGGGGGAGGTCGTCGCAATGAGCAGTTCTTC. It codes for CASTGGGRRNEQFF.